Listed here is a single T cell receptor beta chain. Clones were read by immunoSEQ multiplex PCR, and TCRdb kept only the in-frame ones, dropping some. The data show around 19,000 clones, roughly 74% seen once. CDR1 SGHKS and CDR2 YYEKEE come from the germline V gene (reference sequence). With 4 bases clipped from V and 2 bases from J, the junction kept 3 bases outside the gene matches. The CDR3 has 13 residues. This specimen belongs to a study of T cell clones after liver transplantation. V usage is TRBV5-5 and J usage is TRBJ2-7, with 7 bases aligning to TRBD1. Sample: CD8+ T cells from blood, taken roughly 55 months after liver transplant. This clonotype was obtained from a human patient who received a liver transplant. Some T cells may be transferred from the graft donor. CDR3 sequence reads: CASSIQGAYEQYF. The DNA for the CDR3 is TGTGCCAGCAGCATTCAGGGGGCCTACGAGCAGTACTTC.